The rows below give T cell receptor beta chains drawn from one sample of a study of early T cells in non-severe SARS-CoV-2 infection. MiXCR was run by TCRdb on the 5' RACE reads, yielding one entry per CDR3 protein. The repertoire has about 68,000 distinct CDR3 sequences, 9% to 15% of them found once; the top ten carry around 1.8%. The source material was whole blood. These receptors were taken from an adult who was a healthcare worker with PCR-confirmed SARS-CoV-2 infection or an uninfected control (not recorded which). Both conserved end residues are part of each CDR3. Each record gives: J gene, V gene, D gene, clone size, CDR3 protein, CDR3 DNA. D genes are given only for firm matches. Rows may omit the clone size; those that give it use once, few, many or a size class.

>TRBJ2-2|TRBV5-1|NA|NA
CASSLVKPNTGELFF
TGCGCCAGCAGCTTGGTTAAACCGAACACCGGGGAGCTGTTTTTT
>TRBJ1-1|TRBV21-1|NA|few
CARRQANTEVFF
TGTGCCCGCCGACAGGCCAACACTGAAGTTTTCTTT
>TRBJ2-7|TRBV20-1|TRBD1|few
CSARAGTGGNYEQYF
TGCAGTGCTAGAGCGGGGACAGGGGGGAACTACGAGCAGTACTTC
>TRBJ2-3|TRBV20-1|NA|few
CSALRGPGVDTQYF
TGCAGTGCACTGCGGGGGCCAGGGGTAGATACGCAGTATTTT
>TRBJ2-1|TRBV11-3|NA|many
CASSSGTPWGNPSYNEQFF
TGTGCCAGCAGCTCGGGGACTCCTTGGGGCAATCCCTCCTACAATGAGCAGTTCTTC
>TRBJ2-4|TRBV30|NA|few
CAWSVKAGGNIQYF
TGTGCCTGGAGTGTTAAGGCAGGAGGAAACATTCAGTACTTC
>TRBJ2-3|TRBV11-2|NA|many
CASSAPDPQYF
TGTGCCAGCAGCGCGCCGGACCCGCAGTATTTT
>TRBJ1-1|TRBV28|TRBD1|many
CASSPGQGLQAFF
TGTGCCAGCAGCCCGGGACAGGGTTTACAAGCTTTCTTT
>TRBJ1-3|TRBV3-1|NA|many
CASSQTSSGNTIYF
TGTGCCAGCAGCCAGACGTCCTCTGGAAACACCATATATTTT
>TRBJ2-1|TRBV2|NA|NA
CASSPSYNEQFF
TGTGCCAGCAGCCCATCCTACAATGAGCAGTTCTTC
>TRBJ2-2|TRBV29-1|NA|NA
CSVARASTGELFF
TGCAGCGTTGCCAGGGCAAGCACCGGGGAGCTGTTTTTT
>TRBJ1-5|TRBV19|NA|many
CASSIGGSNQPQHF
TGTGCCAGTAGTATTGGGGGAAGCAATCAGCCCCAGCATTTT
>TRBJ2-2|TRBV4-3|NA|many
CASSQVWYTGELFF
TGCGCCAGCAGCCAAGTATGGTACACCGGGGAGCTGTTTTTT
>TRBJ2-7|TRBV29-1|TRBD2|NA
CSVGASGGPPYEQYF
TGCAGCGTTGGGGCTAGCGGGGGGCCGCCCTACGAGCAGTACTTC
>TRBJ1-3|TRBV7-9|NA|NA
CASSPRTPSYGNTIYF
TGTGCCAGCAGCCCTCGAACCCCATCGTACGGAAACACCATATATTTT
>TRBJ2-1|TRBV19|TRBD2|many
CASSIGTSGGADNEQFF
TGTGCCAGTAGTATCGGGACTAGCGGGGGGGCAGACAATGAGCAGTTCTTC
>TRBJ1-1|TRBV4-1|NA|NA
CASSHTRMRSFTEAFF
TGCGCCAGCAGCCATACCCGAATGAGGTCGTTCACTGAAGCTTTCTTT
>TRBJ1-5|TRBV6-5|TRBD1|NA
CASRSGGGNQPQHF
TGTGCCAGCAGGTCAGGGGGCGGCAATCAGCCCCAGCATTTT
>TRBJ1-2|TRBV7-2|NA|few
CASSWSNYGYTF
TGTGCCAGCAGCTGGTCGAACTATGGCTACACCTTC
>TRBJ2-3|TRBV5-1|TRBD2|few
CASSLAGTSGGSTDTQYF
TGCGCCAGCAGCTTGGCCGGCACTAGCGGGGGTAGCACAGATACGCAGTATTTT
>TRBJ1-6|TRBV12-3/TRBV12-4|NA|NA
CASSLTRQYNSPLHF
TGTGCCAGCAGTTTAACGAGACAGTATAATTCACCCCTCCACTTT
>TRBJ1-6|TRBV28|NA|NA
CASLSPTNRPPSPLHF
TGTGCCAGCTTGTCCCCGACAAACCGGCCCCCTTCACCCCTCCACTTT